Listed here is a single TCR beta chain. Antigen: not known. In the same sample, other DNA sequences code for this CDR3. PCR used 60 Vbeta primers and 13 Jbeta primers. Sequencing used immunoSEQ multiplex PCR; TCRdb keeps in-frame clones, though not all of them. In the table there are 100,000 to 150,000 clones, around 69% of which are singletons. This sample stems from a study of cytomegalovirus exposure and HLA in healthy donors. Study-level points and caveats: TCR beta V- and J-gene trimming was later associated with a missense DCLRE1C variant. Association of about 17,000 TCR beta sequences with HLA alleles was found at 0.05 false discovery rate in a later analysis. Analyzed later, most CMV-associated TCR beta chains appeared HLA-restricted.

Germline values: CDR1 SGDLS, CDR2 YYNGEE. CDR3 length: 12 residues. V lost 0 bases, J lost 14 bases, and 14 bases lay in between. This TCR came from a human donor in good health. The V and J genes are TRBV9 and TRBJ1-1; D gene ambiguous. Sequencing input: PBMCs. CDR3 region: CASSVASEGAFF. CDR3 bases: TGTGCCAGCAGCGTAGCGTCCGAGGGAGCCTTCTTT.